This T cell receptor (beta chain) was identified during a study of T cell changes during pregnancy in multiple sclerosis (dated by TCRdb to between 2017 and 2020). For the wider study: Changes in the T cell repertoire over the course of pregnancy were examined in this study in women with multiple sclerosis.

Germline trimming amounts to 2 bases on V and 11 bases on J, with 2 as the count of junction bases outside the gene matches. The CDR3, cysteine through phenylalanine, is 11 amino acids long. The CDR3 DNA has 33 bases and is translated from base 1. In the germline V gene, CDR1 corresponds to MNHEY and CDR2 to SVGAGI. Library creation used the immunoSEQ multiplex PCR assay. Imported from immuneACCESS, the table was reduced by TCRdb to in-frame sequences with V and J called. These copies leave out some clones; in studies compared against another copy, an unresolved V gene accounts for under half, and the cause of the remainder is not known. In all, the sample holds some 30,000 clones, and 80% to 90% of those were seen once. Approximately 10% of the sample comes from the top ten. With respect to this clone: The antigen it recognizes is unknown. No much larger clonotype is one base removed from it; base qualities were not supplied.

The rearranged segments are TRBV6-5 and TRBJ2-5, with TRBD2 identical over 7 junction bases. Material: CD8+ T cells from peripheral blood mononuclear cells, obtained in the third trimester of pregnancy. This sequence was found in a female donor with multiple sclerosis, enrolled in a pregnancy study. The CDR3 in this case is CASSYGREQYF. The DNA sequence reads TGTGCCAGCAGTTACGGGAGGGAGCAGTACTTC.